Sequencing of this T cell receptor beta chain was carried out in a study of Graves' ophthalmopathy and Graves' hyperthyroidism. The table lists this clonotype with a few counts. Antigen: not known. RNA transcripts yielded amplified TCR beta CDR3 regions. First-round RT-PCR with HTBI primers preceded a second-round multiplex PCR. One entry per CDR3 protein, called by TCRdb with MiXCR from the multiplex PCR reads. The repertoire consists of over 500,000 distinct CDR3 sequences, with 22% occurring once and the leading ten covering roughly 7.4%. Sampling over 7.5 ml of fresh peripheral blood provided the PBMCs. The CDR3 sequence is 13 residues long. The V gene lost 4 bases and the J gene lost 6 bases, with 12 bases spanning the gap. Germline CDR1 LGHDT, CDR2 YNNKEL (reference sequence). The study, taken as a whole, reports: Among thyroid clonotypes expanded above 0.001 frequency, most also appeared in blood. Ophthalmopathy progression cases were predicted by the model with 70.59% sensitivity and 72% to 80% specificity.

This sequence was found in a woman in her late teens or twenties with stable Graves' hyperthyroidism. Some clones in this sample may be carry-over from other donors' samples. The V gene is TRBV3-1, the J gene TRBJ1-2; a possible D gene is TRBD1 (5 bases). Input material: peripheral blood. The CDR3 bases are TGTGCCAGCAGCCCACCCAGGGTAGATGGCTACACCTTC. It yields the protein CASSPPRVDGYTF.